This is a list of T cell receptor beta chains from one sample in a study of OX40 agonist ivuxolimab in advanced cancers. TCRdb's table, derived via immunoSEQ multiplex PCR, lists solely in-frame clones and lacks some. The data show roughly 67,000 clones, more than 75% seen once. Here the sequenced sample was CD4+ or CD8+ T cells sorted from blood, taken in a trial of the OX40 agonist ivuxolimab. These TCRs come from an adult with an advanced solid tumor such as melanoma, head and neck, liver or kidney cancer. The CDR3 runs from the conserved cysteine through the conserved F or W. The D gene is left open where the match is weak. Where a row states a size, it is once, few, many or the class of an expanded clone; other rows omit it.

v_call: TRBV19; clone_size: -; j_call: TRBJ1-1; d_call: -; cdr3_aa: CASSISGGLNTEAFF; cdr3_nt: TGTGCCAGTAGTATAAGCGGGGGCCTGAACACTGAAGCTTTCTTT
v_call: TRBV7-4; clone_size: -; j_call: TRBJ1-4; d_call: TRBD1; cdr3_aa: CASSARDRPTTNEKLFF; cdr3_nt: TGTGCCAGCAGCGCCCGGGACAGGCCTACAACTAATGAAAAACTGTTTTTT
v_call: TRBV6-6; clone_size: once; j_call: TRBJ2-5; d_call: -; cdr3_aa: CASSSAGPGKQETQYF; cdr3_nt: TGTGCCAGCAGTTCGGCGGGACCGGGGAAACAAGAGACCCAGTACTTC
v_call: TRBV28; clone_size: -; j_call: TRBJ1-1; d_call: TRBD1; cdr3_aa: CASRPGTGHTEAFF; cdr3_nt: TGTGCCAGCAGACCCGGGACAGGTCACACTGAAGCTTTCTTT
v_call: TRBV18; clone_size: -; j_call: TRBJ2-7; d_call: TRBD1; cdr3_aa: CASSPRDRDYEQYF; cdr3_nt: TGTGCCAGCTCACCAAGGGACAGGGATTACGAGCAGTACTTC
v_call: TRBV19; clone_size: -; j_call: TRBJ2-7; d_call: -; cdr3_aa: CASSIPGRSYEQYF; cdr3_nt: TGTGCCAGTAGTATACCAGGGCGCTCCTACGAGCAGTACTTC
v_call: TRBV19; clone_size: -; j_call: TRBJ2-4; d_call: TRBD2; cdr3_aa: CASSIVGPGGGSPTKNIQYF; cdr3_nt: TGTGCCAGTAGTATAGTCGGTCCGGGCGGGGGTTCCCCCACCAAAAACATTCAGTACTTC
v_call: TRBV10-2; clone_size: -; j_call: TRBJ2-3; d_call: -; cdr3_aa: CASSSTDTQYF; cdr3_nt: TGCGCCAGTAGTAGCACAGATACGCAGTATTTT
v_call: TRBV7-6; clone_size: -; j_call: TRBJ2-3; d_call: -; cdr3_aa: CASSLRGAMSTDTQYF; cdr3_nt: TGTGCCAGCAGCTTAAGGGGGGCCATGTCCACAGATACGCAGTATTTT
v_call: TRBV28; clone_size: -; j_call: TRBJ2-1; d_call: -; cdr3_aa: CASSLATSSSYNEQFF; cdr3_nt: TGTGCCAGCAGCTTGGCGACCTCTAGCTCCTACAATGAGCAGTTCTTC
v_call: TRBV29-1; clone_size: -; j_call: TRBJ1-3; d_call: -; cdr3_aa: CSVARGAGNTIYF; cdr3_nt: TGCAGCGTTGCACGCGGGGCAGGAAACACCATATATTTT
v_call: TRBV9; clone_size: -; j_call: TRBJ2-5; d_call: -; cdr3_aa: CASSADMYQETQYF; cdr3_nt: TGTGCCAGCAGCGCCGACATGTACCAAGAGACCCAGTACTTC
v_call: TRBV11-3; clone_size: -; j_call: TRBJ2-1; d_call: -; cdr3_aa: CASSPEVNYNEQFF; cdr3_nt: TGTGCCAGCAGCCCAGAGGTCAACTACAATGAGCAGTTCTTC
v_call: TRBV2; clone_size: -; j_call: TRBJ1-5; d_call: TRBD1; cdr3_aa: CASSDGQGVRPQHF; cdr3_nt: TGTGCCAGCAGTGATGGACAGGGCGTTCGGCCCCAGCATTTT
v_call: TRBV5-1; clone_size: once; j_call: TRBJ1-2; d_call: -; cdr3_aa: CASSLGQASIYGYTF; cdr3_nt: TGCGCCAGCAGCTTGGGACAGGCTTCTATCTATGGCTACACCTTC
v_call: TRBV18; clone_size: -; j_call: TRBJ2-1; d_call: TRBD1; cdr3_aa: CASSPGQGHEQFF; cdr3_nt: TGTGCCAGCTCACCGGGACAGGGGCATGAGCAGTTCTTC
v_call: TRBV20-1; clone_size: -; j_call: TRBJ1-1; d_call: TRBD1; cdr3_aa: CSANRQGEAFF; cdr3_nt: TGCAGTGCTAACAGACAGGGAGAAGCTTTCTTT
v_call: TRBV7-3; clone_size: -; j_call: TRBJ2-1; d_call: TRBD2; cdr3_aa: CASSLLGGSTYNEQFF; cdr3_nt: TGTGCCAGCAGCTTATTGGGGGGGAGCACTTACAATGAGCAGTTCTTC
v_call: TRBV7-6; clone_size: -; j_call: TRBJ2-7; d_call: TRBD1; cdr3_aa: CASSPGTGGLVGQYF; cdr3_nt: TGTGCCAGCAGCCCCGGGACAGGGGGCCTGGTCGGGCAGTACTTC
v_call: TRBV15; clone_size: -; j_call: TRBJ2-2; d_call: -; cdr3_aa: CATSPRDFLGELFF; cdr3_nt: TGTGCCACCAGCCCCCGGGACTTCCTCGGGGAGCTGTTTTTT
v_call: TRBV6-6; clone_size: -; j_call: TRBJ2-3; d_call: -; cdr3_aa: CASNLRGFSTDTQYF; cdr3_nt: TGTGCCAGCAACCTAAGGGGCTTTAGCACAGATACGCAGTATTTT
v_call: TRBV11-2; clone_size: -; j_call: TRBJ1-3; d_call: -; cdr3_aa: CASSLDPPGNTIYF; cdr3_nt: TGTGCCAGCAGCTTAGACCCCCCCGGAAACACCATATATTTT
v_call: TRBV7-9; clone_size: -; j_call: TRBJ1-2; d_call: -; cdr3_aa: CASSSQGRNYGYTF; cdr3_nt: TGTGCCAGCAGCTCCCAGGGGAGGAACTATGGCTACACCTTC
v_call: TRBV5-6; clone_size: -; j_call: TRBJ2-5; d_call: -; cdr3_aa: CASSLPGPGTQYF; cdr3_nt: TGTGCCAGCTCCCTCCCGGGGCCGGGGACCCAGTACTTC
v_call: TRBV4-1; clone_size: -; j_call: TRBJ2-1; d_call: -; cdr3_aa: CASSQDPARAYNEQFF; cdr3_nt: TGCGCCAGCAGCCAAGATCCGGCTAGGGCGTACAATGAGCAGTTCTTC
v_call: TRBV27; clone_size: -; j_call: TRBJ1-5; d_call: -; cdr3_aa: CASSFTGAPYSNQPQHF; cdr3_nt: TGTGCCAGCAGTTTTACAGGAGCTCCTTATAGCAATCAGCCCCAGCATTTT
v_call: TRBV28; clone_size: -; j_call: TRBJ1-3; d_call: TRBD1; cdr3_aa: CASSSPLGQGSGNTIYF; cdr3_nt: TGTGCCAGCAGCTCCCCCCTGGGACAGGGGTCAGGAAACACCATATATTTT
v_call: TRBV4-2; clone_size: -; j_call: TRBJ1-5; d_call: -; cdr3_aa: CASSQESGQYSNQPQHF; cdr3_nt: TGTGCCAGCAGCCAGGAGTCCGGACAGTATAGCAATCAGCCCCAGCATTTT
v_call: TRBV6-1; clone_size: -; j_call: TRBJ1-2; d_call: -; cdr3_aa: CASSVGRPSNYGYTF; cdr3_nt: TGTGCCAGCAGTGTGGGGCGGCCGTCTAACTATGGCTACACCTTC
v_call: TRBV27; clone_size: -; j_call: TRBJ2-7; d_call: -; cdr3_aa: CASTPQGGGSYEQYF; cdr3_nt: TGTGCCAGCACCCCTCAGGGTGGAGGGTCCTACGAGCAGTACTTC
v_call: TRBV9; clone_size: -; j_call: TRBJ1-1; d_call: -; cdr3_aa: CASSVVQGGGAEAFF; cdr3_nt: TGTGCCAGCAGCGTAGTACAGGGCGGGGGCGCTGAAGCTTTCTTT
v_call: TRBV7-9; clone_size: -; j_call: TRBJ1-4; d_call: -; cdr3_aa: CAGREEKLFF; cdr3_nt: TGTGCCGGGCGGGAGGAAAAACTGTTTTTT
v_call: TRBV21-1; clone_size: -; j_call: TRBJ1-1; d_call: -; cdr3_aa: CASSKARGERSHTEAFF; cdr3_nt: TGTGCCAGCAGCAAAGCGCGGGGGGAGCGATCCCACACTGAAGCTTTCTTT
v_call: TRBV19; clone_size: -; j_call: TRBJ1-5; d_call: TRBD1; cdr3_aa: CASSANRGGVNQPQHF; cdr3_nt: TGTGCCAGTAGTGCAAACAGGGGGGGGGTCAATCAGCCCCAGCATTTT
v_call: TRBV2; clone_size: once; j_call: TRBJ2-7; d_call: -; cdr3_aa: CASSLGLAYEQYF; cdr3_nt: TGTGCCAGCAGCCTGGGACTTGCCTACGAGCAGTACTTC
v_call: TRBV15; clone_size: -; j_call: TRBJ1-4; d_call: -; cdr3_aa: CATSRDPSVLATNEKLFF; cdr3_nt: TGTGCCACCAGCAGAGATCCTAGTGTTCTTGCAACTAATGAAAAACTGTTTTTT
v_call: TRBV6-1; clone_size: -; j_call: TRBJ2-6; d_call: -; cdr3_aa: CASSELGAGANVLTF; cdr3_nt: TGTGCCAGCAGTGAACTGGGTGCCGGGGCCAACGTCCTGACTTTC
v_call: TRBV5-1; clone_size: -; j_call: TRBJ2-5; d_call: -; cdr3_aa: CASSVSGHGETQYF; cdr3_nt: TGCGCCAGCAGCGTATCGGGACACGGAGAGACCCAGTACTTC
v_call: TRBV19; clone_size: once; j_call: TRBJ2-5; d_call: TRBD1; cdr3_aa: CASSKGAGEETQYF; cdr3_nt: TGTGCCAGTAGTAAGGGGGCCGGGGAGGAGACCCAGTACTTC
v_call: TRBV18; clone_size: few; j_call: TRBJ2-7; d_call: -; cdr3_aa: CASSPRPSYEQYF; cdr3_nt: TGTGCCAGCTCACCTCGACCCTCCTACGAGCAGTACTTC
v_call: TRBV10-3; clone_size: -; j_call: TRBJ2-1; d_call: TRBD1; cdr3_aa: CAISEAPGQGVRGEQFF; cdr3_nt: TGTGCCATCAGTGAGGCTCCGGGACAGGGGGTTCGGGGTGAGCAGTTCTTC
v_call: TRBV19; clone_size: few; j_call: TRBJ2-1; d_call: TRBD2; cdr3_aa: CASSRGTSGSNEQFF; cdr3_nt: TGTGCCAGTAGTAGGGGGACTAGCGGGAGTAATGAGCAGTTCTTC
v_call: TRBV2; clone_size: -; j_call: TRBJ2-7; d_call: -; cdr3_aa: CASSEAVGRRYEQYF; cdr3_nt: TGTGCCAGCAGTGAAGCGGTCGGCAGGCGCTACGAGCAGTACTTC
v_call: TRBV11-2; clone_size: -; j_call: TRBJ2-5; d_call: TRBD2; cdr3_aa: CASSPPGGAETQYF; cdr3_nt: TGTGCCAGCAGTCCCCCGGGAGGGGCTGAGACCCAGTACTTC
v_call: TRBV6-5; clone_size: -; j_call: TRBJ1-6; d_call: -; cdr3_aa: CASSYSGGRGNSPLHF; cdr3_nt: TGTGCCAGCAGTTACTCAGGAGGCAGGGGAAATTCACCCCTCCACTTT
v_call: TRBV21-1; clone_size: -; j_call: TRBJ1-5; d_call: -; cdr3_aa: CASSSRDRGIQPQHF; cdr3_nt: TGTGCCAGCAGCAGCCGGGACAGGGGTATTCAGCCCCAGCATTTT
v_call: TRBV29-1; clone_size: -; j_call: TRBJ2-7; d_call: -; cdr3_aa: CSVGEGGEQYF; cdr3_nt: TGCAGCGTTGGCGAGGGGGGCGAGCAGTACTTC
v_call: TRBV5-4; clone_size: -; j_call: TRBJ2-7; d_call: -; cdr3_aa: CASSLVDGPSYEQYF; cdr3_nt: TGTGCCAGCAGCTTGGTCGACGGTCCTTCCTACGAGCAGTACTTC